The entry that follows covers one TCR beta chain sequence. The sample originates from a study of PD-L1 blockade in urothelial cancer. Across the study: At 3 weeks (second dose) and 6 weeks after starting treatment, blood was analyzed.

Unmatched junction bases numbered 9, after V lost 4 bases and J lost 5 bases. The CDR3 has 15 amino acids. CDR1 is MNHNY, CDR2 SVGAGI, per germline (reference sequence). Data came from immunoSEQ multiplex PCR; TCRdb stores just in-frame clones and leaves some out. The sample shows some 19,000 clones, nearly 90% of them seen only once. The chain combines TRBV6-6 with TRBJ2-7, with 9 bases identical to TRBD1. This TCR derives from an older woman with urothelial cancer. The sample here was PBMCs, taken around atezolizumab (anti-PD-L1) treatment. The CDR3 loop is CASSSLGQGRHEQYF. In nucleotides, the CDR3 is TGTGCCAGCAGTTCTCTTGGACAGGGGAGGCACGAGCAGTACTTC.